The 31 T cell receptor beta chains listed next were all sequenced from one sample in a study of blood T cell repertoires in COVID-19. Profiled with immunoSEQ multiplex PCR; TCRdb holds only in-frame clones, not every one. The sample lists approximately 300,000 clones, approximately 90% occurring once. Sample: PBMCs or T cells enriched from blood (not recorded which). These receptors were obtained from a woman under 30 who had recovered from COVID-19.

The chain couples TRBV18 to TRBJ1-5; D gene unclear. The CDR3 consists of 14 residues. The V and J ends lost 4 bases and 3 bases respectively, with 10 bases between them. Germline V gene sequence: CDR1 KGHSH, CDR2 LQKENI. CDR3 protein: CASSRAGPNQPQHF. The CDR3 DNA follows: TGTGCCAGCTCACGGGCGGGTCCCAATCAGCCCCAGCATTTT.

The chain uses TRBV29-1 and TRBJ2-5, with TRBD2 identical over 8 bases. V gave up 3 bases and J gave up 3 bases; unmatched junction bases: 3. The CDR3 contains 13 residues. Germline-derived CDR1 and CDR2 are SQVTM and ANQGSEA. CDR3 nucleotide sequence: TGCAGCGTTGATACTAGCGGAGAAGAGACCCAGTACTTC. Translated, it gives CSVDTSGEETQYF.

This sequence joins TRBV4-1 and TRBJ2-5; 12 nucleotides line up with TRBD2. Germline V gives CDR1 MGHRA, CDR2 YSYEKL. The CDR3 covers 20 residues. The V segment lost 0 bases and the J segment 1 base; nucleotides outside the gene matches: 12. The CDR3 here is CASSQEALLAGGTSQETQYF. The CDR3 coding sequence is TGCGCCAGCAGCCAAGAGGCCTTACTAGCGGGAGGAACTTCCCAAGAGACCCAGTACTTC.

The chain combines TRBV9 with TRBJ2-5; TRBD1 agrees at 9 bases. Germline V gives CDR1 SGDLS, CDR2 YYNGEE. The CDR3 runs to 17 residues. V dropped 3 bases and J dropped 4; count of bases not matched to a gene: 13. The CDR3 loop reads CASSGADFTGGGETQYF. CDR3 in DNA: TGTGCCAGCAGCGGGGCCGACTTTACAGGGGGCGGAGAGACCCAGTACTTC.

The V and J genes are TRBV7-9 and TRBJ1-5; possible D gene TRBD1, 6 bases. The germline CDR1 and CDR2 sequences are SEHNR and FQNEAQ (reference sequence). The CDR3 is made up of 14 amino acids. V lost 3 bases to trimming and J lost 1 base, with 7 bases between them. The CDR3 DNA reads as TGTGCCAGCAGCTTTACAGGGAGCAATCAGCCCCAGCATTTT. Translation gives CASSFTGSNQPQHF.

The genes are TRBV29-1 and TRBJ1-1; D remains unclear. V shed 6 bases and J shed 4 bases, with 9 bases lying between them. In germline, CDR1 is SQVTM, CDR2 ANQGSEA. The CDR3 contains 11 residues. The CDR3 coding sequence is TGCAGCGTCCCACACCCCACTGAAGCTTTCTTT. Translating it yields CSVPHPTEAFF.

The chain recombines TRBV7-2 with TRBJ1-2; D remains unclear. Germline CDR1 reads SGHTA; CDR2 reads FQGNSA. V lost 1 base and J lost 3, with 9 bases in between. The CDR3 consists of 14 residues. The CDR3 DNA sequence: TGTGCCAGCAGCTTAGGTGGCAGTCACTATGGCTACACCTTC. Translating it yields CASSLGGSHYGYTF. Drawing the rest from reference TRBV7-2 and TRBJ1-2, the complete variable domain is GAGVSQSPSNKVTEKGKDVELRCDPISGHTALYWYRQSLGQGLEFLIYFQGNSAPDKSGLPSDRFSAERTGGSVSTLTIQRTQQEDSAVYLCASSLGGSHYGYTFGSGTRLTVV.

The chain links TRBV3-1 (or the pseudogene TRBV3-2) to TRBJ1-2; weak D call: TRBD1 (6 bases). The V and J ends lost 2 bases and 5 bases respectively, with 12 bases between them. The CDR3 runs 14 residues. CDR1 is LGHDT and CDR2 is YNNKEL in the germline V gene (reference sequence). CDR3 protein: CASSQSPGEYGYTF. The CDR3 DNA reads TGTGCCAGCAGCCAATCTCCAGGGGAATATGGCTACACCTTC.

V is TRBV27 and J is TRBJ1-5, with 8 bases fitting TRBD1. J lost 0 bases, V lost 6 bases, and 4 bases had no gene match. The CDR3 runs to 15 residues. Germline V gives CDR1 MNHEY, CDR2 SMNVEV (reference sequence). CDR3 in DNA: TGTGCCAGCAGCCGACAGGGGAATAGCAATCAGCCCCAGCATTTT. This codes for CASSRQGNSNQPQHF.

The gene calls are TRBV29-1 and TRBJ2-7; a possible D gene is TRBD1 (6 bases). V was trimmed by 8 bases and J by 2 bases, leaving 13 bases between them. CDR1 SQVTM and CDR2 ANQGSEA come from the germline V gene. The CDR3 extends over 12 amino acids. For the CDR3, the DNA is TGCAGCACCAGGACAGCTACCTACGAGCAGTACTTC. Translated, it gives CSTRTATYEQYF.

This clone was seen only once. V is TRBV7-3 and J is TRBJ1-6; D is unclear. Trimming removed 5 bases at V and 10 bases at J, with 12 bases between. Germline CDR1 is SGHTA and CDR2 is FQGTGA. The CDR3 covers 13 residues. The CDR3 DNA reads TGTGCCAGCAGCCCACAGCAGAGATCACCCCTCCACTTT. Amino acid sequence: CASSPQQRSPLHF.

The chain recombines TRBV19 with TRBJ1-1; the match to TRBD1 covers 7 bases. The CDR3 has 14 residues. CDR1 and CDR2 (germline): LNHDA, SQIVND (reference sequence). After removal of 5 bases from V and 5 bases from J, the junction contained 8 bases not matched to a gene. The CDR3 loop is CASSVQGEATEAFF. The CDR3 nucleotides are TGTGCCAGTAGTGTCCAGGGGGAGGCTACTGAAGCTTTCTTT. The full variable domain, its missing parts supplied by reference TRBV19 and TRBJ1-1, is DGGITQSPKYLFRKEGQNVTLSCEQNLNHDAMYWYRQDPGQGLRLIYYSQIVNDFQKGDIAEGYSVSREKKESFPLTVTSAQKNPTAFYLCASSVQGEATEAFFGQGTRLTVV.

The V and J genes are TRBV4-1 and TRBJ1-1; tentative D call: TRBD1 (5 bases). This CDR3 comprises 14 residues. The V gene's germline CDR1 is MGHRA and CDR2 YSYEKL. Trimming removed 5 bases from V and 4 bases from J, with 14 bases in between. The CDR3 loop is CASSGPLRGTEAFF. The CDR3 nucleotides read TGCGCCAGCAGCGGACCCCTTAGGGGCACTGAAGCTTTCTTT.

This clone was found a few times. The chain has TRBV18 and TRBJ2-7, with TRBD1 as a possible D gene (7 bases). CDR3 length: 14 amino acids. Trimming cost V 2 bases and J 4 bases, with 12 bases left between them. From germline, CDR1 is KGHSH and CDR2 LQKENI. The CDR3 sequence is CASSPGRGEYEQYF. The CDR3 DNA sequence: TGTGCCAGCTCACCAGGCAGGGGGGAGTACGAGCAGTACTTC.

This clone was found a few times. The rearrangement joins TRBV15 to TRBJ1-1; D is ambiguous. The V end was cut by 1 base, the J end by 1 base, with 10 bases between. This CDR3 region has 15 residues. The germline CDR1 and CDR2 sequences are LNHNV and YYDKDF (reference sequence). The CDR3 DNA reads TGTGCCACCAGCAGAGGCACATCAACGAACACTGAAGCTTTCTTT. Encoded protein: CATSRGTSTNTEAFF.

This chain links TRBV10-2 with TRBJ1-2; TRBD1 matches 11 bases. Germline V CDR1 and CDR2: WSHSY, SAAADI. V gave up 6 bases and J gave up 6 bases; unmatched junction bases: 6. The CDR3 sequence is 14 residues long. The CDR3 spells CASSGTGGSDGYTF. CDR3 bases: TGCGCCAGCAGCGGGACAGGGGGGTCGGATGGCTACACCTTC.

The rearrangement links TRBV7-9 to TRBJ2-7; no clear D. From germline, CDR1 is SEHNR and CDR2 FQNEAQ (reference sequence). This CDR3 contains 12 residues. V lost 3 bases to trimming and J lost 5 bases, with 8 bases between them. The CDR3 nucleotides are TGTGCCAGCAGCTTGACAAGTGACGAGCAGTACTTC. Translating gives CASSLTSDEQYF.

The genes are TRBV29-1 and TRBJ1-1; D remains ambiguous. The germline V and J ends were trimmed by 6 bases and 3 bases, with 14 bases remaining between them. CDR3 length: 13 amino acids. Germline V gene data show CDR1 as SQVTM and CDR2 as ANQGSEA. In nucleotides, the CDR3 is TGCAGCGTGTCTCGTAACCGGGACACTGAAGCTTTCTTT. This sequence encodes CSVSRNRDTEAFF.

The chain joins TRBV6-4 to TRBJ2-2; D is perhaps TRBD2 (6 bases). CDR1 and CDR2 (germline): MRHNA, SNTAGT. This CDR3 has 17 amino acids. Trimming shortened V by 3 bases and J by 8 bases, and 22 bases separated the two germline ends. CDR3 loop: CASSEAKGTSPKGELFF. CDR3 nucleotide sequence: TGTGCCAGCAGTGAAGCTAAAGGGACTTCCCCAAAAGGGGAGCTGTTTTTT.

The V gene is TRBV13, the J gene TRBJ1-4; tentative D call: TRBD1 (6 bases). Trimming took 0 bases from V and 8 from J, leaving 10 bases between them. The germline V gene has CDR1 PRHDT and CDR2 FYEKMQ (reference sequence). The CDR3 has 14 residues. The CDR3 DNA reads as TGTGCCAGCAGCTTAGGGACAGGCGGCGAAAAACTGTTTTTT. It specifies CASSLGTGGEKLFF.

This chain connects TRBV4-1 to TRBJ2-2; 14 bases fit TRBD2. The J segment lost 4 bases and the V segment lost 4 bases, leaving 5 bases of the junction unmatched. This CDR3 contains 17 residues. CDR1 and CDR2 from the germline V gene are MGHRA and YSYEKL. The CDR3 DNA is TGCGCCAGCAGCCCGACTAGCGGGGGGGACACCACCGGGGAGCTGTTTTTT. Translation: CASSPTSGGDTTGELFF.

This sequence joins TRBV5-1 and TRBJ2-5; 8 bases map to TRBD1. The CDR3 has 14 residues. Unmatched junction bases numbered 7, after V lost 4 bases and J lost 5 bases. Germline lookup yields CDR1 SGHRS and CDR2 YFSETQ. The CDR3 region is CASSAGQGGETQYF. The CDR3 coding sequence is TGCGCCAGCAGCGCCGGACAGGGTGGGGAGACCCAGTACTTC. Looking up the rest from reference TRBV5-1 and TRBJ2-5 gives the full variable domain: KAGVTQTPRYLIKTRGQQVTLSCSPISGHRSVSWYQQTPGQGLQFLFEYFSETQRNKGNFPGRFSGRQFSNSRSEMNVSTLELGDSALYLCASSAGQGGETQYFGPGTRLLVL.

The J gene is TRBJ2-2, the V gene TRBV28; possible D gene TRBD2, 6 bases. The CDR3 consists of 13 residues. Trimming removed 3 bases at V and 8 bases at J, with 10 bases between. Germline CDR1 is MDHEN and CDR2 is SYDVKM. Here the CDR3 reads CASSFPLAGELFF. The CDR3 DNA reads TGTGCCAGCAGTTTCCCCCTAGCGGGGGAGCTGTTTTTT.

V and J are TRBV5-4 and TRBJ1-3; weak D call: TRBD1 (5 bases). Per germline, CDR1 SGHNT and CDR2 YYREEE (reference sequence). The V end was cut by 6 bases, the J end by 4 bases, with 14 bases between. The CDR3 contains 14 residues. The CDR3 spells CASNNEGAGNTIYF. The CDR3 DNA follows: TGTGCCAGCAACAATGAAGGGGCCGGAAACACCATATATTTT.

The rearrangement joins TRBV30 to TRBJ2-1; 11 bases match TRBD1. The CDR3 totals 15 residues. The ends lost 3 bases at V and 2 bases at J; junction bases unmatched: 3. CDR1 is GTSNPN, CDR2 SVGIG, per germline (reference sequence). The CDR3 DNA is TGTGCCTGGAGCAAGGGACAGGGGGCCTACAATGAGCAGTTCTTC. Amino acid sequence: CAWSKGQGAYNEQFF.

The chain joins TRBV27 to TRBJ2-2; no clear D gene. Germline V CDR1 and CDR2: MNHEY, SMNVEV (reference sequence). The ends were cut back, 1 base at V and 9 bases at J, with 3 bases in the middle. The CDR3 has 11 residues. The CDR3 DNA sequence: TGTGCCAGCAGTTTATATAGGGAGCTGTTTTTT. Its translation: CASSLYRELFF.

This clone has only a few counts. The chain couples TRBV5-4 to TRBJ2-2, with TRBD2 matching over 14 bases. The CDR3 runs to 16 residues. Germline lookup yields CDR1 SGHNT and CDR2 YYREEE (reference sequence). J gave up 4 bases and V 3 bases, and 2 bases lay outside the gene matches. The CDR3 is CASSSGLAGATGELFF. For the CDR3, the DNA is TGTGCCAGCAGCTCGGGACTAGCGGGAGCCACCGGGGAGCTGTTTTTT.

The chain carries TRBV12-3 or TRBV12-4 and TRBJ1-2; possibly TRBD1 for D (5 bases). CDR3 length: 12 residues. The V and J ends lost 3 bases and 8 bases respectively, with 10 bases between them. The chain's CDR3 is CASSFSGEGYTF. The CDR3 DNA reads TGTGCCAGCAGTTTTTCGGGGGAAGGCTACACCTTC.

The V gene is TRBV18, the J gene TRBJ1-1; no clear D gene. This CDR3 is built from 17 residues. With 3 bases removed from V and 0 bases from J, the gap between germline ends came to 17 bases. Germline V gene sequence: CDR1 KGHSH, CDR2 LQKENI. The CDR3 DNA reads TGTGCCAGCTCACCCCGTGGAGGGTCCGGGATGAACACTGAAGCTTTCTTT. This encodes CASSPRGGSGMNTEAFF.

This chain links TRBV5-1 with TRBJ1-2; 10 bases map to TRBD1. Trimming at V came to 4 bases and at J to 5 bases, leaving 5 bases not matched to a gene. Germline lookup yields CDR1 SGHRS and CDR2 YFSETQ. CDR3 length: 14 residues. The CDR3 coding sequence is TGCGCCAGCAGCATGGACAGGGGGAGGTATGGCTACACCTTC. Its translation is CASSMDRGRYGYTF.

The genes are TRBV7-9 and TRBJ1-2, with D tentatively TRBD1 (6 bases). Per the germline V gene, CDR1 is SEHNR and CDR2 is FQNEAQ (reference sequence). Trimming pared 5 bases from V and 0 bases from J, leaving 10 bases between. This CDR3 contains 14 residues. DNA for the CDR3: TGTGCCAGCAGCGACAGGACCGCTAACTATGGCTACACCTTC. This codes for CASSDRTANYGYTF.